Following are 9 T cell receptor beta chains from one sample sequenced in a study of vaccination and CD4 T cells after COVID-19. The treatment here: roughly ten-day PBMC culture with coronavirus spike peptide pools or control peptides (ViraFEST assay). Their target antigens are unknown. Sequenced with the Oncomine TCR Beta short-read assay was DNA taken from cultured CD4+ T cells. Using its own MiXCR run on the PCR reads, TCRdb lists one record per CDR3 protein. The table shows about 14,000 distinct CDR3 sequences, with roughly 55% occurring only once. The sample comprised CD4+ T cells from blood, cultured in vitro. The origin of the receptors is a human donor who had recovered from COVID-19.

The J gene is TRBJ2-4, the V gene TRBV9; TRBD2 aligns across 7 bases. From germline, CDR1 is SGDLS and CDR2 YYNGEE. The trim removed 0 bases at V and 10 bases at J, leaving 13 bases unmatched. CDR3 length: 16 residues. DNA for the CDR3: TGTGCCAGCAGCGTAGCCGCGGACGGGGGGACCCAAATTCAGTACTTC. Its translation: CASSVAADGGTQIQYF.

CDR3 DNA: TGTGCCAGCAGCTTATCGACGGGGGCGATGGGCTACACCTTC. Translated: CASSLSTGAMGYTF. The chain couples TRBV7-9 to TRBJ1-2; D possibly corresponds to TRBD1 (6 bases). Looked up from germline, CDR1 is SEHNR and CDR2 is FQNEAQ (reference sequence). The CDR3 spans 14 residues. The V end lost 2 bases, the J end lost 8 bases, and 15 bases lay between the germline ends.

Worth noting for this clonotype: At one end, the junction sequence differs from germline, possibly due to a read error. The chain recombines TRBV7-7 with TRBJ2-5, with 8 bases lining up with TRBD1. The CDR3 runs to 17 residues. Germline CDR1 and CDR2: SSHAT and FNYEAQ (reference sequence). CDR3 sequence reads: CASSLSAPRQGRETQYF. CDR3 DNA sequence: TGTGCTAGCAGCTTATCCGCTCCGAGACAGGGGAGGGAGACCCAGTACTTC.

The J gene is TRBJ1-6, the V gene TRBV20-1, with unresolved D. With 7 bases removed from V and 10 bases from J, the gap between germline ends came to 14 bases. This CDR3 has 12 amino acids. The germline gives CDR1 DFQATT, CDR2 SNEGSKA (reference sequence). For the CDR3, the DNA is TGCAGTGTCTCAGTGCTGAACTCACCCCTCCACTTT. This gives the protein CSVSVLNSPLHF.

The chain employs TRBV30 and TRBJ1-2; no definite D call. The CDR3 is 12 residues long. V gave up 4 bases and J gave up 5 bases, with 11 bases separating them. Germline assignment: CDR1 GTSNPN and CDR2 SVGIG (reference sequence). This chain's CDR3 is CAWNPVGYGYTF. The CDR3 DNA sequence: TGTGCCTGGAATCCCGTCGGGTATGGCTACACCTTC.

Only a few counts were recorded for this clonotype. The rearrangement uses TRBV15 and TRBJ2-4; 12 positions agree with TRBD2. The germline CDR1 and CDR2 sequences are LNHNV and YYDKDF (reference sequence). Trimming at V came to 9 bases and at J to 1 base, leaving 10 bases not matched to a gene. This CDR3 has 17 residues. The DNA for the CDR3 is TGTGCCACTAGTAGACTAGCGGGAGTGGGGGCCAAAAACATTCAGTACTTC. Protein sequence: CATSRLAGVGAKNIQYF.

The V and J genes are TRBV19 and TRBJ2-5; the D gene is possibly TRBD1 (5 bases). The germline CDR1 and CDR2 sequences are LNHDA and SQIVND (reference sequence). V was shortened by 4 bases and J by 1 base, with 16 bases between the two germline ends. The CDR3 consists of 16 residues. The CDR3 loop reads CASSTNPQAIQETQYF. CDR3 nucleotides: TGTGCCAGTAGTACGAACCCACAGGCGATCCAAGAGACCCAGTACTTC.

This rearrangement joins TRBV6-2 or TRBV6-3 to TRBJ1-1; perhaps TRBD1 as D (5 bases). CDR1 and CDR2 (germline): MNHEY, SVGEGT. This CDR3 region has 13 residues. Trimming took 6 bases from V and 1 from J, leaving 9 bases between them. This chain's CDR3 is CASSPGGNTEAFF. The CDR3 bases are TGTGCCAGCAGCCCCGGGGGGAACACTGAAGCTTTCTTT.

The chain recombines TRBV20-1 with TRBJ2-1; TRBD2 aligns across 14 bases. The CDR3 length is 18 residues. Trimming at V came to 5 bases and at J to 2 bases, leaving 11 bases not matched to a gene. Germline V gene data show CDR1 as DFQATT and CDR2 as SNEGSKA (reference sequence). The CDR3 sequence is CSAPVGTSGRGAYNEQFF. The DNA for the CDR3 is TGCAGTGCTCCTGTGGGGACTAGCGGGAGAGGTGCCTACAATGAGCAGTTCTTC.